These 29 T cell receptor beta chains share one sample of origin, sequenced in a study of CD8 T cells in ankylosing spondylitis. The study, taken as a whole, reports: For ankylosing spondylitis blood, a TCR beta motif of seven to nine highly homologous variants appeared characteristic.

Their recognized antigens are unknown. TCRdb used MiXCR to reprocess the 5' RACE reads, holding one entry per CDR3 protein. The sample yields more than 600,000 distinct CDR3 sequences, around 20% seen once. The material sequenced was blood, either unsorted or a sorted T cell fraction (not recorded which). These receptors all come from a male donor with ankylosing spondylitis.

This clonotype was seen a few times. The chain is built from TRBV5-1 and TRBJ2-1; D possibly matches TRBD1 or TRBD2 (5 bases each). V lost 0 bases and J lost 8, with 15 bases in between. Per the germline V gene, CDR1 is SGHRS and CDR2 is YFSETQ. The CDR3 is 15 amino acids. The DNA for the CDR3 is TGCGCCAGCAGCTTGGGGGGTAGAGGGGTTGATGAGCAGTTCTTC. It encodes CASSLGGRGVDEQFF. Together with reference TRBV5-1 and TRBJ2-1, the CDR3 gives the full variable domain: KAGVTQTPRYLIKTRGQQVTLSCSPISGHRSVSWYQQTPGQGLQFLFEYFSETQRNKGNFPGRFSGRQFSNSRSEMNVSTLELGDSALYLCASSLGGRGVDEQFFGPGTRLTVL.

There are many counts of this clonotype. The chain is built from TRBV4-3 and TRBJ2-1, with 11 positions matching TRBD2. The junction had 6 bases not matched to a gene; V was cut back by 0 bases and J by 5 bases. The CDR3 contains 17 residues. Germline V gene sequence: CDR1 LGHNA, CDR2 YSLEER. The CDR3 here is CASSQEASGRRNNEQFF. The CDR3 DNA sequence: TGCGCCAGCAGCCAAGAGGCTAGCGGGAGGAGAAACAATGAGCAGTTCTTC.

This chain joins TRBV3-1 and TRBJ1-1; perhaps TRBD1 as D (5 bases). Trimming shortened V by 1 base and J by 4 bases, and 10 bases separated the two germline ends. Per germline, CDR1 LGHDT and CDR2 YNNKEL (reference sequence). The length of the CDR3 is 14 residues. CDR3: CASSQVGGATEAFF. CDR3 coding DNA: TGTGCCAGCAGCCAAGTCGGGGGTGCCACTGAAGCTTTCTTT.

There are a few counts of this clonotype. J is TRBJ2-7 and V is TRBV29-1; the D gene is possibly TRBD1 (6 bases). V was shortened by 1 base and J by 5 bases, with 12 bases between the two germline ends. Germline lookup yields CDR1 SQVTM and CDR2 ANQGSEA. The CDR3 is made up of 13 amino acids. The CDR3 DNA sequence: TGCAGCGTTGAAGGGGGGCCGTTCCACGAGCAGTACTTC. Amino acids: CSVEGGPFHEQYF.

This sequence joins TRBV29-1 and TRBJ2-6, with D uncertain. Per germline, CDR1 SQVTM and CDR2 ANQGSEA. The CDR3 contains 15 residues. The V and J ends lost 2 bases and 0 bases respectively, with 8 bases between them. CDR3 bases: TGCAGCGTTGAAAGTCCCGGCTCTGGGGCCAACGTCCTGACTTTC. Protein sequence: CSVESPGSGANVLTF.

This clonotype appeared a few times. The J gene is TRBJ1-2, the V gene TRBV24-1; D is ambiguous. The V and J ends lost 8 bases and 8 bases respectively, with 14 bases between them. Germline V CDR1 and CDR2: KGHDR, SFDVKD. CDR3 size: 12 residues. The CDR3 coding sequence is TGTGCCACCACCGATAGGAGCGGAGGCTACACCTTC. Translation gives CATTDRSGGYTF.

This clonotype occurred many times. V is TRBV12-3 or TRBV12-4 and J is TRBJ2-7, with D perhaps TRBD2 (5 bases). The CDR3 runs to 12 residues. V gave up 0 bases and J gave up 6 bases, with 6 bases separating them. CDR3 in DNA: TGTGCCAGCAGTTTAGCGCGGGTCGAGCAGTACTTC. This codes for CASSLARVEQYF.

The V call is TRBV7-2, the J call TRBJ1-4; 7 bases match TRBD1. CDR3 length: 14 residues. The germline CDR1 and CDR2 sequences are SGHTA and FQGNSA. V gave up 3 bases and J gave up 5 bases; unmatched junction bases: 3. CDR3 bases: TGTGCCAGCAGCTTCGGGACAGAGAATGAAAAACTGTTTTTT. Translation: CASSFGTENEKLFF.

This sequence joins TRBV6-1 and TRBJ1-2; D may be TRBD1 (5 bases). The V gene lost 5 bases and the J gene lost 8 bases, with 15 bases spanning the gap. The CDR3 is 13 residues long. CDR1 and CDR2 from the germline V gene are MNHNS and SASEGT. The CDR3 DNA sequence: TGTGCCAGCAGTCTAGGAGGGGCCTGGGGCTACACCTTC. Translation: CASSLGGAWGYTF.

This clonotype was recorded at least ten times. The rearrangement links TRBV27 to TRBJ1-2, with D possibly TRBD1 on 6 matching bases. The V end lost 4 bases, the J end lost 4 bases, and 10 bases lay between the germline ends. The CDR3 runs to 13 residues. Germline-derived CDR1 and CDR2 are MNHEY and SMNVEV (reference sequence). The CDR3 here is CASSYQGSYGYTF. In DNA form, the CDR3 reads TGTGCCAGCAGTTACCAGGGGAGCTATGGCTACACCTTC.

This chain connects TRBV2 to TRBJ1-2; D call uncertain. The germline V and J ends were trimmed by 2 bases and 0 bases, with 7 bases remaining between them. The CDR3 has 14 residues. Germline lookup yields CDR1 SNHLY and CDR2 FYNNEI. As DNA, the CDR3 is TGTGCCAGCAGTGAAACAGTAGCTAACTATGGCTACACCTTC. It yields the protein CASSETVANYGYTF.

The V call is TRBV6-1, the J call TRBJ2-1; possible D gene TRBD2, 6 bases. V was shortened by 0 bases and J by 7 bases, with 16 bases between the two germline ends. CDR3 length: 16 amino acids. The germline CDR1 and CDR2 sequences are MNHNS and SASEGT. The CDR3 reads CASSEAGRTPRNEQFF. The CDR3, as DNA: TGTGCCAGCAGTGAAGCGGGGAGGACCCCCCGGAATGAGCAGTTCTTC.

The V gene is TRBV12-3 or TRBV12-4, the J gene TRBJ1-4, with unresolved D. Trimming left V 2 bases short and J 1 base short, with 8 bases between. The CDR3 has 15 residues. For the CDR3, the DNA is TGTGCCAGCAGTTTAAACCAAGGAACTAATGAAAAACTGTTTTTT. Residues: CASSLNQGTNEKLFF.

Comments on this clonotype: This CDR3 fails to terminate in the conserved phenylalanine or tryptophan, so it likely reflects a read error. This chain joins TRBV18 and TRBJ1-3; TRBD1 aligns across 8 bases. Germline V gene data show CDR1 as KGHSH and CDR2 as LQKENI. The CDR3 has 17 amino acids. After removal of 0 bases from V and 2 bases from J, the junction contained 6 bases not matched to a gene. The CDR3 DNA reads as TGTGCCAGCTCACCACCCCGACAGGGGACAACTGGAAACACCATATATCTT. It is translated as CASSPPRQGTTGNTIYL.

The chain links TRBV6-5 to TRBJ1-5, with D hard to call. Trimming shortened V by 3 bases and J by 7 bases, and 13 bases separated the two germline ends. The CDR3 extends over 14 amino acids. Per the germline V gene, CDR1 is MNHEY and CDR2 is SVGAGI. CDR3 loop: CASSYQPLSQPQHF. The CDR3 DNA reads as TGTGCCAGCAGTTATCAACCGCTCAGCCAGCCCCAGCATTTT.

V usage is TRBV30 and J usage is TRBJ1-6; unclear D gene. CDR1 is GTSNPN and CDR2 is SVGIG in the germline V gene (reference sequence). Trimming removed 0 bases at V and 7 bases at J, with 10 bases between. This CDR3 is built from 14 residues. The CDR3 DNA sequence: TGTGCCTGGAGTGTAGTCGGCAGGAATTCACCCCTCCACTTT. This codes for CAWSVVGRNSPLHF.

This clonotype has ten or more counts. The chain has TRBV12-3 or TRBV12-4 and TRBJ2-1, with TRBD2 matching over 13 bases. The CDR3 extends over 15 amino acids. V gave up 5 bases and J gave up 7 bases; unmatched junction bases: 5. DNA for the CDR3: TGTGCCAGCAGTCCCGGACTAGCGGGAGTAAATGAGCAGTTCTTC. Its translation is CASSPGLAGVNEQFF.

This clonotype was counted only a few times. This chain connects TRBV6-1 to TRBJ2-1; 16 bases match TRBD2. Trimming removed 9 bases from V and 10 bases from J; junction bases left unmatched: 3. The CDR3 extends over 13 amino acids. Per germline, CDR1 MNHNS and CDR2 SASEGT. The CDR3 DNA reads TGTGCCAGGGGACTAGCGGGGGGGCTAGAGCAGTTCTTC. Translated: CARGLAGGLEQFF.

The J gene is TRBJ2-1, the V gene TRBV6-1; 9 nucleotides match TRBD1. The CDR3 sequence is 16 residues long. V was clipped by 6 bases and J by 5 bases; unmatched bases: 11. Germline lookup yields CDR1 MNHNS and CDR2 SASEGT. DNA of the CDR3: TGTGCCAGCAGCCTCTGGACAGGGGTAAACCACAATGAGCAGTTCTTC. Translated: CASSLWTGVNHNEQFF.

This clonotype was observed at least ten times. The chain couples TRBV4-1 to TRBJ1-5, with a possible D match to TRBD1 (5 bases). CDR1 is MGHRA and CDR2 is YSYEKL in the germline V gene. The CDR3 is 14 residues long. Trimming left V 1 base short and J 5 bases short, with 9 bases between. CDR3 residues: CASSQGGRHQPQHF. The CDR3 DNA is TGCGCCAGCAGCCAAGGGGGCAGACATCAGCCCCAGCATTTT.

This chain links TRBV5-1 with TRBJ1-2; tentative D call: TRBD1 (6 bases). The germline gives CDR1 SGHRS, CDR2 YFSETQ. This CDR3 comprises 14 residues. The germline V and J ends were trimmed by 2 bases and 0 bases, with 8 bases remaining between them. The chain's CDR3 is CASSFGQSNYGYTF. For the CDR3, the DNA is TGCGCCAGCAGCTTTGGACAGTCTAACTATGGCTACACCTTC.

In its sample, this clonotype was seen a few times. The chain carries TRBV29-1 and TRBJ2-1; D call uncertain. CDR1 and CDR2 from the germline V gene are SQVTM and ANQGSEA. The CDR3 sequence is 14 residues long. V lost 1 base to trimming and J lost 5 bases, with 12 bases between them. CDR3 in amino acids: CSVEGSVPNNEQFF. CDR3 sequence (DNA): TGCAGCGTTGAAGGTTCAGTTCCTAACAATGAGCAGTTCTTC.

This clonotype was counted only a few times. V is TRBV5-1 and J is TRBJ1-1, with a weak D call TRBD1 (6 bases). Deletions cut 2 bases from V and 4 bases from J, with 15 bases between. Per the germline V gene, CDR1 is SGHRS and CDR2 is YFSETQ. The CDR3 totals 15 residues. The CDR3 is CASSFWGASGTEAFF. CDR3 nucleotide sequence: TGCGCCAGCAGCTTCTGGGGGGCCTCGGGCACTGAAGCTTTCTTT. The full variable domain, with the rest looked up from reference TRBV5-1 and TRBJ1-1, is KAGVTQTPRYLIKTRGQQVTLSCSPISGHRSVSWYQQTPGQGLQFLFEYFSETQRNKGNFPGRFSGRQFSNSRSEMNVSTLELGDSALYLCASSFWGASGTEAFFGQGTRLTVV.

In its sample, this clonotype was seen a few times. The CDR3 is CASSQESGAWNDEQFF. Here the CDR3 DNA reads TGTGCCAGCAGCCAAGAATCTGGGGCCTGGAACGATGAGCAGTTCTTC. The chain uses TRBV4-2 and TRBJ2-1, with TRBD1 as a possible D gene (5 bases). Germline V gene data show CDR1 as LGHNA and CDR2 as YNFKEQ. The CDR3 length is 16 residues. The germline V and J ends were trimmed by 0 bases and 8 bases, with 17 bases remaining between them.

The genes are TRBV6-5 and TRBJ1-1; 11 bases are a match to TRBD1. The CDR3 length is 17 residues. Germline V gives CDR1 MNHEY, CDR2 SVGAGI. The V gene end was trimmed by 4 bases and the J gene end by 0 bases; junction bases not matched to a gene: 7. CDR3 DNA: TGTGCCAGCAGTTGGACAGGGGGCGACCCTATGAACACTGAAGCTTTCTTT. This encodes CASSWTGGDPMNTEAFF.

This chain links TRBV7-9 with TRBJ2-3, with 9 bases aligning to TRBD1. Germline CDR1 reads SEHNR; CDR2 reads FQNEAQ (reference sequence). The CDR3 is made up of 15 amino acids. V shed 5 bases, J shed 4 bases, and the junction held 7 bases outside the gene matches. The chain's CDR3 is CASSLGTGRPDTQYF. Written as DNA, the CDR3 is TGTGCCAGCAGCCTGGGGACAGGGCGGCCAGATACGCAGTATTTT.

This chain joins TRBV3-1 and TRBJ2-2, with 9 bases fitting TRBD1. This CDR3 is built from 16 residues. With V trimmed by 4 bases and J by 3 bases, 6 bases remained unmatched. CDR1 and CDR2 (germline): LGHDT, YNNKEL (reference sequence). In DNA, the CDR3 is TGTGCCAGCAGCCGCTGGGACAGGGTTGACACCGGGGAGCTGTTTTTT. It codes for CASSRWDRVDTGELFF.

This rearrangement joins TRBV7-3 to TRBJ2-1; D ambiguous. Germline V gene data show CDR1 as SGHTA and CDR2 as FQGTGA. The CDR3 runs to 14 residues. Trimming stripped 8 bases from V and 3 bases from J, with 14 bases between. The CDR3 is CASAPRLHYNEQFF. DNA for the CDR3: TGTGCCAGCGCCCCCAGGCTGCACTACAATGAGCAGTTCTTC.

The V gene is TRBV20-1, the J gene TRBJ2-5, with 10 nucleotides matching TRBD2. J lost 5 bases, V lost 2 bases, and 20 bases had no gene match. Germline CDR1 reads DFQATT; CDR2 reads SNEGSKA (reference sequence). The CDR3 totals 19 residues. CDR3 sequence reads: CSARSPLSGGAWGRETQYF. The CDR3 DNA follows: TGCAGTGCTAGATCCCCCTTAAGCGGGGGGGCCTGGGGTCGGGAGACCCAGTACTTC.